This TCR beta chain was captured by sequencing in a study of cytomegalovirus exposure and HLA in healthy donors. Regarding the study as a whole: High sensitivity and specificity were reportedly achieved when the classifier diagnosed cytomegalovirus status. The study found most TCR sequences rare, yet found some public TCRs in many donors.

Clones were read by immunoSEQ multiplex PCR, and TCRdb kept only the in-frame ones, dropping some. This sample yields about 130,000 clones, of which roughly 95% are seen a single time; about 1.7% belongs to the top ten. Worth noting for this clone: As yet, its antigen is unknown. The junction and the germline gene differ at one end; a read error may be behind it.

CDR1 and CDR2 from the germline V gene are MDHEN and SYDVKM. There are 11 residues in the CDR3. Source material: PBMCs. J is TRBJ2-7 and V is TRBV28; tentatively, D is TRBD2 (5 bases). The receptor was derived from a man younger than 35 in good health and CMV-seronegative. CDR3 residues: CASSLSGVMNF. The CDR3 bases are TGTGCCAGCAGTTTATCCGGGGTAATGAACTTC.